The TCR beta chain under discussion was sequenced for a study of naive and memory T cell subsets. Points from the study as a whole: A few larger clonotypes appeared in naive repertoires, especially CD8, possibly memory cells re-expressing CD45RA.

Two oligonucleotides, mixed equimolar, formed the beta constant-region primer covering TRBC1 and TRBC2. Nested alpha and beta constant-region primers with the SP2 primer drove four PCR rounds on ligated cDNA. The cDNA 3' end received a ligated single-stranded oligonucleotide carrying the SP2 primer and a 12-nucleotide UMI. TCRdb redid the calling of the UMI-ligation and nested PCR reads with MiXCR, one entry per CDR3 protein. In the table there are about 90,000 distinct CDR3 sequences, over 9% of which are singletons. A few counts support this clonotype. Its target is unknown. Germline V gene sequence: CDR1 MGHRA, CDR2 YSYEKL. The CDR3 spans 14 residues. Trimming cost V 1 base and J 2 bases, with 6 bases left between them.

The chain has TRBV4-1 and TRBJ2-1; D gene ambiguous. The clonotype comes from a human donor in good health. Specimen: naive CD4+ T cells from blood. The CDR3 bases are TGCGCCAGCAGCCAAGGTCCCCCCTACAATGAGCAGTTCTTC. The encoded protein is CASSQGPPYNEQFF.